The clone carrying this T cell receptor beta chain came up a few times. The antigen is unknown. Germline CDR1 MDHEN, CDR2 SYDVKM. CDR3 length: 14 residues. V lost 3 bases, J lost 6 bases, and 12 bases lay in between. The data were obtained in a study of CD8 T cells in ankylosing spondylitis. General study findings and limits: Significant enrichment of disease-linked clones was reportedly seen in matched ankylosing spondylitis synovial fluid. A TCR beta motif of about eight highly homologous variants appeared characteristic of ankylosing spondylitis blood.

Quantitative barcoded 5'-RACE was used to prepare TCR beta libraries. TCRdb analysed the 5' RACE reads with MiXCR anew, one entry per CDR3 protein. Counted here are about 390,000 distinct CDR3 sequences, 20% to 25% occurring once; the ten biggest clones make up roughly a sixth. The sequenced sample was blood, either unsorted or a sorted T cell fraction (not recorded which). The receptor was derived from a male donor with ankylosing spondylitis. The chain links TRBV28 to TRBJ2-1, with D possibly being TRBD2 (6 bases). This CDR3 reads CASSFIRLGNEQFF. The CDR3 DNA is TGTGCCAGCAGTTTTATCAGACTAGGCAATGAGCAGTTCTTC.